Following are 22 T cell receptor beta chains from one sample sequenced in a study of T-cell memory formation after mild COVID-19. TCRdb reanalysed the 5' RACE reads using MiXCR and keeps one entry per CDR3 protein. The sample has about 290,000 distinct CDR3 sequences, approximately 16% seen once; the top ten hold approximately 23%. The sample was PBMCs or a T cell subset sorted from them (not recorded which). All receptors come from a man aged 18 to 35 who had mild COVID-19 (a few samples of this study predate the infection). Cell type and time point are not known.

The chain employs TRBV28 and TRBJ1-2; 7 bases are a match to TRBD1. There are 13 residues in the CDR3. Trimming took 7 bases from V and 8 from J; bases not matched to a gene: 10. The V gene's germline CDR1 is MDHEN and CDR2 SYDVKM. The DNA of the CDR3 is TGTGCCAGCAATCGATCAGGGGGATACGGCTACACCTTC. The encoded protein is CASNRSGGYGYTF.

The rearrangement uses TRBV27 and TRBJ1-5; D is unresolved. CDR1 is MNHEY, CDR2 SMNVEV, per germline (reference sequence). V was shortened by 6 bases and J by 1 base, with 13 bases between the two germline ends. The CDR3 runs 15 residues. This CDR3 reads CASRFSGLSNQPQHF. In nucleotides, the CDR3 is TGTGCCAGCAGATTCAGTGGTTTAAGCAATCAGCCCCAGCATTTT.

The V gene is TRBV5-1, the J gene TRBJ2-1; 7 nucleotides match TRBD1. Germline assignment: CDR1 SGHRS and CDR2 YFSETQ. There are 15 residues in the CDR3. J lost 5 bases, V lost 1 base, and 6 bases had no gene match. CDR3 nucleotides: TGCGCCAGCAGCTTGACAGGGGCTGGTAACAATGAGCAGTTCTTC. It encodes CASSLTGAGNNEQFF. The entire variable domain, with the rest obtained from reference TRBV5-1 and TRBJ2-1, is as follows: KAGVTQTPRYLIKTRGQQVTLSCSPISGHRSVSWYQQTPGQGLQFLFEYFSETQRNKGNFPGRFSGRQFSNSRSEMNVSTLELGDSALYLCASSLTGAGNNEQFFGPGTRLTVL.

The rearrangement links TRBV29-1 to TRBJ2-1; 12 nucleotides align to TRBD2. V shed 6 bases and J 1 base; nucleotides not matched to a gene: 4. Per germline, CDR1 SQVTM and CDR2 ANQGSEA. The CDR3 length is 15 residues. The CDR3, as DNA: TGCAGCGTCCGGACTAGCGGGGCGTCCTACAATGAGCAGTTCTTC. This codes for CSVRTSGASYNEQFF.

The J gene is TRBJ2-5, the V gene TRBV12-3 or TRBV12-4; D possibly corresponds to TRBD1 (5 bases). With 4 bases removed from V and 4 bases from J, the gap between germline ends came to 13 bases. The CDR3 is 14 amino acids. The CDR3: CASSSQHQGETQYF. The CDR3 region has the DNA TGTGCCAGCAGTTCCCAACACCAGGGAGAGACCCAGTACTTC.

This clonotype was found a few times. This chain connects TRBV12-3 or TRBV12-4 to TRBJ1-6; 7 bases are shared with TRBD1. The CDR3 is 14 amino acids. Unmatched junction bases numbered 6, after V lost 5 bases and J lost 8 bases. The CDR3 protein is CASSPTGWDSPLHF. Written as DNA, the CDR3 is TGTGCCAGCAGTCCGACAGGGTGGGATTCACCCCTCCACTTT.

Only a few counts were recorded for this clonotype. This rearrangement joins TRBV20-1 to TRBJ1-5; D unresolved. The CDR3 has 12 residues. Germline CDR1 and CDR2: DFQATT and SNEGSKA (reference sequence). Trimming removed 6 bases from V and 4 bases from J, with 10 bases in between. Here the CDR3 DNA reads TGCAGTGCCAATGCGCGGAATCAGCCCCAGCATTTT. It specifies CSANARNQPQHF.

This clonotype was found a few times. This chain links TRBV3-1 with TRBJ1-1, with unresolved D. The CDR3 contains 15 residues. The germline V gene has CDR1 LGHDT and CDR2 YNNKEL (reference sequence). The V end lost 0 bases, the J end lost 4 bases, and 12 bases lay between the germline ends. CDR3 nucleotides: TGTGCCAGCAGCCAAGAGAGGGTTGGGAGCACTGAAGCTTTCTTT. This encodes CASSQERVGSTEAFF.

The V call is TRBV29-1, the J call TRBJ2-1; D unclear. The V end was cut by 6 bases, the J end by 10 bases, with 4 bases between. This CDR3 contains 8 residues. Germline assignment: CDR1 SQVTM and CDR2 ANQGSEA. This chain's CDR3 is CSVREQFF. The CDR3 bases are TGCAGCGTCAGGGAGCAGTTCTTC.

This clonotype was seen a few times. The chain is built from TRBV27 and TRBJ1-1; TRBD1 aligns across 8 bases. The CDR3 extends over 15 amino acids. Per germline, CDR1 MNHEY and CDR2 SMNVEV (reference sequence). After removal of 5 bases from V and 1 base from J, the junction contained 6 bases not matched to a gene. The CDR3 region has the DNA TGTGCCAGCAGTACCCACGGGACAGGGAACACTGAAGCTTTCTTT. Encoded protein: CASSTHGTGNTEAFF.

This clonotype was seen many times. V and J are TRBV7-2 and TRBJ1-1, with 7 bases lining up with TRBD1. CDR1 and CDR2 (germline): SGHTA, FQGNSA. The length of the CDR3 is 12 residues. V shed 1 base, J shed 11 bases, and the junction held 4 bases outside the gene matches. The CDR3 loop is CASSLGPQGAFF. In DNA, the CDR3 is TGTGCCAGCAGCTTAGGCCCACAGGGGGCTTTCTTT.

The chain joins TRBV25-1 to TRBJ2-1; D call uncertain. This CDR3 is built from 8 residues. Trimming shortened V by 7 bases and J by 12 bases, and 4 bases separated the two germline ends. Germline CDR1 is MGHDK and CDR2 is SYGVNS. The CDR3 sequence: CASIWQFF. CDR3 nucleotides: TGTGCCAGCATCTGGCAGTTCTTC.

The chain carries TRBV5-4 and TRBJ2-2, with D perhaps matching TRBD2 (8 bases). This CDR3 spans 17 amino acids. The germline V gene encodes CDR1 SGHNT and CDR2 YYREEE (reference sequence). Trimming took off 0 bases at V and 0 bases at J, with 12 bases between the two ends. Here the CDR3 DNA reads TGTGCCAGCAGCTTGGCGGGAGGGGGCGCGAACACCGGGGAGCTGTTTTTT. It encodes CASSLAGGGANTGELFF.

In this sample, this clonotype turned up a few times. V is TRBV7-9 and J is TRBJ2-7; weak D call: TRBD2 (5 bases). The CDR3 is 13 residues long. The ends were cut back, 5 bases at V and 6 bases at J, with 14 bases in the middle. Germline V gene data show CDR1 as SEHNR and CDR2 as FQNEAQ (reference sequence). CDR3 DNA sequence: TGTGCCAGCAGCCCCGGACTGATAGGCGAGCAGTACTTC. It codes for CASSPGLIGEQYF.

This chain joins TRBV7-3 and TRBJ2-1; maybe TRBD2 (6 bases). V was shortened by 4 bases and J by 8 bases, with 9 bases between the two germline ends. The CDR3 totals 12 residues. CDR1 is SGHTA and CDR2 is FQGTGA in the germline V gene. The CDR3 is CASSSPGDEQFF. The DNA for the CDR3 is TGTGCCAGCAGCTCCCCGGGGGATGAGCAGTTCTTC.

The rearrangement joins TRBV10-1 to TRBJ2-7, with 11 bases fitting TRBD2. CDR1 is WNHNN and CDR2 is SYGVQD in the germline V gene (reference sequence). The CDR3 covers 14 residues. With 3 bases clipped from V and 4 bases from J, the junction kept 2 bases outside the gene matches. CDR3 sequence: CASSDGLAGYEQYF. In nucleotides, the CDR3 is TGCGCCAGCAGTGACGGACTAGCGGGTTACGAGCAGTACTTC.

This clonotype has more than one count but fewer than ten. The chain couples TRBV24-1 to TRBJ1-2; perhaps TRBD1 as D (5 bases). The V end lost 2 bases, the J end lost 8 bases, and 11 bases lay between the germline ends. CDR3 length: 13 amino acids. Germline V CDR1 and CDR2: KGHDR, SFDVKD. The CDR3 DNA reads TGTGCCACCAGTGATTCACGGGGACGCGGCTACACCTTC. It is translated as CATSDSRGRGYTF.

This clonotype was counted between two and nine times. The chain links TRBV4-1 to TRBJ1-5; weak D call: TRBD1 (6 bases). This CDR3 is 15 amino acids long. Germline V gene data show CDR1 as MGHRA and CDR2 as YSYEKL. V was shortened by 4 bases and J by 6 bases, with 16 bases between the two germline ends. The DNA for the CDR3 is TGCGCCAGCAGCCCGGGGCGGACAGACGGTCAGCCCCAGCATTTT. Translation gives CASSPGRTDGQPQHF.

This clonotype was observed at least ten times. The chain joins TRBV10-3 to TRBJ2-2, with D perhaps matching TRBD2 (7 bases). Looked up from germline, CDR1 is ENHRY and CDR2 is SYGVKD. This CDR3 contains 13 residues. V was cut by 10 bases and J by 6 bases, with 15 bases left in between. The CDR3 sequence: CASRGADAGELFF. DNA for the CDR3: TGTGCCAGTCGGGGGGCCGACGCCGGGGAGCTGTTTTTT.

This clonotype was observed a few times. The rearrangement joins TRBV18 to TRBJ1-3; no firm D call. The CDR3 covers 17 residues. Trimming left V 3 bases short and J 4 bases short, with 19 bases between. CDR1 KGHSH and CDR2 LQKENI come from the germline V gene. The CDR3: CASSPGSKEVEGNTIYF. CDR3 DNA sequence: TGTGCCAGCTCACCTGGGAGCAAGGAGGTGGAAGGAAACACCATATATTTT.

J is TRBJ2-1 and V is TRBV5-5, with D perhaps matching TRBD2 (5 bases). This CDR3 has 14 residues. V was cut by 3 bases and J by 5 bases, with 12 bases left in between. Per germline, CDR1 SGHKS and CDR2 YYEKEE (reference sequence). CDR3 in amino acids: CASSWVGKDNEQFF. The CDR3 DNA is TGTGCCAGCAGCTGGGTCGGGAAAGACAATGAGCAGTTCTTC. The variable domain in full, with the rest retrieved from reference TRBV5-5 and TRBJ2-1, is DAGVTQSPTHLIKTRGQQVTLRCSPISGHKSVSWYQQVLGQGPQFIFQYYEKEERGRGNFPDRFSARQFPNYSSELNVNALLLGDSALYLCASSWVGKDNEQFFGPGTRLTVL.

This clonotype has just a few counts. The V call is TRBV28, the J call TRBJ2-3, with 11 bases lining up with TRBD2. This CDR3 has 14 residues. CDR1 is MDHEN, CDR2 SYDVKM, per germline. The trim removed 6 bases at V and 5 bases at J, leaving 4 bases unmatched. CDR3 amino acids: CASRTGTSGDTQYF. The CDR3, as DNA: TGTGCCAGCAGGACCGGGACTAGCGGAGATACGCAGTATTTT.